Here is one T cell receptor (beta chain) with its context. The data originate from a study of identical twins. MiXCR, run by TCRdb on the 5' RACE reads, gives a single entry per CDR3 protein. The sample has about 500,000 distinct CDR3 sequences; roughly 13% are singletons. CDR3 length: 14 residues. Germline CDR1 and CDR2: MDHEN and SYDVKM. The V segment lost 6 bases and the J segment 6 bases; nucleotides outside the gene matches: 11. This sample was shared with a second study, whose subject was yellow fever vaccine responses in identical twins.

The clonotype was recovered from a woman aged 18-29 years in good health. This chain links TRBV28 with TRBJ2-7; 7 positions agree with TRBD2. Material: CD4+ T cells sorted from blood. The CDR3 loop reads CASRPGLVRVEQYF. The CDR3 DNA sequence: TGTGCCAGCAGGCCTGGACTAGTTAGAGTCGAGCAGTACTTC.